This entry describes one TCR beta chain. V was pared by 4 bases and J by 9 bases, with 16 bases between. Germline CDR1 and CDR2: WNHNN and SYGVQD (reference sequence). This CDR3 is built from 14 residues. The data belong to a study of identical twins. TCRdb recomputed calls from the 5' RACE reads with MiXCR, one row per CDR3 protein. The sample records 450,000 or so distinct CDR3 sequences, 12% to 15% being singletons. The same data also went into a second study, on yellow fever vaccine responses in identical twins.

The sequence derives from a woman under 30 in good health. The sample consisted of CD4+ T cells sorted from blood. The chain couples TRBV10-1 to TRBJ2-1; a possible D gene is TRBD1 (7 bases). CDR3 coding DNA: TGCGCCAGCAGTGGAACGTGGCAGGGGGGTGAGCAGTTCTTC. Its translation is CASSGTWQGGEQFF.